This TCR beta chain was obtained from a study of T cell responses to AZD1222 COVID-19 vaccine. TCRdb's copy holds only in-frame clones and misses some; the assay was immunoSEQ multiplex PCR. In the table there are about 130,000 clones, about 90% of which are singletons. This CDR3 contains 16 residues. Germline CDR1 reads SEHNR; CDR2 reads FQNEAQ (reference sequence). Trimming cost V 4 bases and J 0 bases, with 15 bases left between them. This TCR derives from an adult in good health. This chain uses TRBV7-9 with TRBJ1-1, with D hard to call. Specimen: peripheral blood, collected on day 0 of AZD1222 vaccination. The CDR3 nucleotides are TGTGCCAGCAGCTCTTCTTCCGGTCGGCTGAACACTGAAGCTTTCTTT. It translates to CASSSSSGRLNTEAFF.